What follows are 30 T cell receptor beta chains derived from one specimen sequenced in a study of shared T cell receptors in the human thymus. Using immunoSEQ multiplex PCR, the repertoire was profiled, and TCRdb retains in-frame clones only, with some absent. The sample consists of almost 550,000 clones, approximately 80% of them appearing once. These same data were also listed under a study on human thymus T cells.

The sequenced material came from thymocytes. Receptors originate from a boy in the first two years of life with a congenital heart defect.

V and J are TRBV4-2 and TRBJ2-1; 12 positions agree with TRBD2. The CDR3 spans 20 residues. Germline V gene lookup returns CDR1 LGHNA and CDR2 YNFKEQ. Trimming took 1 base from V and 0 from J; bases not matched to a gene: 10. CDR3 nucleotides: TGTGCCAGCAGCCAAGGTCCCACTAGCGGGAGGTCGAGCTCCTACAATGAGCAGTTCTTC. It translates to CASSQGPTSGRSSSYNEQFF.

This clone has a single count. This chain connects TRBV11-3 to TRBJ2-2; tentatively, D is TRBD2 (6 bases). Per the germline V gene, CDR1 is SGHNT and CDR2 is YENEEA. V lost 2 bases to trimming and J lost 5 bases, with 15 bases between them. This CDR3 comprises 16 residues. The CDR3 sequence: CASSLNRGRTTGELFF. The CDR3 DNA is TGTGCCAGCAGCTTAAATAGAGGGAGGACGACCGGGGAGCTGTTTTTT.

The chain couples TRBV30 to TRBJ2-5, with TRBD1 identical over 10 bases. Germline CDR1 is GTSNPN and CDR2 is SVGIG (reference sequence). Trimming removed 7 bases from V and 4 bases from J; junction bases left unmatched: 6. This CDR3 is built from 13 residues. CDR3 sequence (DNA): TGTGCCTCGGACAGGGGGGGAGGAGAGACCCAGTACTTC. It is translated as CASDRGGGETQYF.

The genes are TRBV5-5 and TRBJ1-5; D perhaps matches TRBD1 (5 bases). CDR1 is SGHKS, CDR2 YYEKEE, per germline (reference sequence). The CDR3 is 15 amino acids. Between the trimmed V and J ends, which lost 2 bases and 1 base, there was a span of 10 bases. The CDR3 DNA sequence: TGTGCCAGCAGCTTTGGACACTCAAGCAATCAGCCCCAGCATTTT. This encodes CASSFGHSSNQPQHF.

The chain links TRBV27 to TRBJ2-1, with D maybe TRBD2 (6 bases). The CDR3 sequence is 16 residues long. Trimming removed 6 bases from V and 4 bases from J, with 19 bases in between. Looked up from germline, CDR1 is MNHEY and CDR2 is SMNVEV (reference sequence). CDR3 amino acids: CASRTPGRGVYNEQFF. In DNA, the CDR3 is TGTGCCAGCAGGACCCCAGGGCGGGGAGTGTACAATGAGCAGTTCTTC.

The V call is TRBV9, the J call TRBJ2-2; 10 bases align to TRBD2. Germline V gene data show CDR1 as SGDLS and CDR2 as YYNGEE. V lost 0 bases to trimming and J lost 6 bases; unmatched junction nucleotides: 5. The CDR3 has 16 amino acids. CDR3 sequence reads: CASSVGVAGGPGELFF. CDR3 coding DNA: TGTGCCAGCAGCGTAGGGGTAGCGGGAGGTCCCGGGGAGCTGTTTTTT.

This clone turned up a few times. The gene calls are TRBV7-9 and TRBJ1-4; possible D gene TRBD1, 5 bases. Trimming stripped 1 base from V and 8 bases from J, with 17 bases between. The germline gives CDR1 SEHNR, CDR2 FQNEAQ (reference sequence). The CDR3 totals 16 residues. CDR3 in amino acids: CASSLDSRGGREKLFF. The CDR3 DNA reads TGTGCCAGCAGCTTAGATTCAAGGGGAGGGCGAGAAAAACTGTTTTTT.

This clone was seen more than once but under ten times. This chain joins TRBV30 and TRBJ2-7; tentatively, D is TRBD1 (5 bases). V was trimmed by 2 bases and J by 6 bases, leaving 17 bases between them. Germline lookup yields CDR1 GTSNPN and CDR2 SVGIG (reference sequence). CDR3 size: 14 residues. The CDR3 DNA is TGTGCCTGGAGTCCAGGGATAGGGGTCGGCGAGCAGTACTTC. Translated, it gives CAWSPGIGVGEQYF. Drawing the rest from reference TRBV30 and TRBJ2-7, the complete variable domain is SQTIHQWPATLVQPVGSPLSLECTVEGTSNPNLYWYRQAAGRGLQLLFYSVGIGQISSEVPQNLSASRPQDRQFILSSKKLLLSDSGFYLCAWSPGIGVGEQYFGPGTRLTVT.

CDR3 DNA sequence: TGTGCCACCAGCAGAGCACAAACGGCTTATCGGGAGCCCCAGCATTTT. Translation gives CATSRAQTAYREPQHF. The rearrangement joins TRBV15 to TRBJ1-5; D remains ambiguous. This CDR3 spans 16 amino acids. The germline V gene encodes CDR1 LNHNV and CDR2 YYDKDF (reference sequence). Trimming pared 1 base from V and 8 bases from J, leaving 18 bases between.

CDR3 in DNA: TGTGCCAGCAGCTTGAGCGAGACCCAGTACTTC. Residues: CASSLSETQYF. This rearrangement joins TRBV11-2 to TRBJ2-5; no clear D gene. Germline CDR1 SGHAT, CDR2 FQNNGV. The CDR3 covers 11 residues. V gave up 3 bases and J gave up 5 bases, with 4 bases separating them.

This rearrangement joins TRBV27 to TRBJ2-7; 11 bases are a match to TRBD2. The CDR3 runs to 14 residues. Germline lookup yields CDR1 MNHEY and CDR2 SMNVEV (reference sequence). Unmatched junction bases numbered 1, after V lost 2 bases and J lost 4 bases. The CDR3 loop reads CASSLGTSGYEQYF. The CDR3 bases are TGTGCCAGCAGTTTAGGGACTAGCGGTTACGAGCAGTACTTC.

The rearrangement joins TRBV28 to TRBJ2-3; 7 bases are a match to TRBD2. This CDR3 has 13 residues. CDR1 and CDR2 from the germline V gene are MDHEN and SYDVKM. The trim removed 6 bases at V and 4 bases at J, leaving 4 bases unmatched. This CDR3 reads CASRRTRPDTQYF. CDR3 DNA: TGTGCCAGCAGAAGGACTAGGCCAGATACGCAGTATTTT.

CDR3 sequence reads: CASSQGGSEQFF. The CDR3 DNA sequence: TGTGCCAGCAGCCAAGGGGGTAGTGAGCAGTTCTTC. The chain carries TRBV7-8 and TRBJ2-1, with D possibly being TRBD1 (6 bases). The ends were cut back, 5 bases at V and 9 bases at J, with 11 bases in the middle. From germline, CDR1 is SGHVS and CDR2 FQNEAQ. The CDR3 totals 12 residues.

The CDR3 sequence is CASSPGDRLAYGYTF. CDR3 sequence (DNA): TGTGCCAGCAGTCCAGGGGACAGACTCGCCTATGGCTACACCTTC. V and J are TRBV28 and TRBJ1-2; 7 positions agree with TRBD1. Germline V gene lookup returns CDR1 MDHEN and CDR2 SYDVKM. V lost 5 bases, J lost 4 bases, and 10 bases stayed unmatched. The CDR3 is 15 residues long.

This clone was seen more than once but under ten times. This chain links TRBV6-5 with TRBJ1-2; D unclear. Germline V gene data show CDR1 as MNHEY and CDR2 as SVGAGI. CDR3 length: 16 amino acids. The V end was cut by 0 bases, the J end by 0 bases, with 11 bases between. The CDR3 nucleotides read TGTGCCAGCAGTTACTCAAAAAACAGAACTAACTATGGCTACACCTTC. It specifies CASSYSKNRTNYGYTF.

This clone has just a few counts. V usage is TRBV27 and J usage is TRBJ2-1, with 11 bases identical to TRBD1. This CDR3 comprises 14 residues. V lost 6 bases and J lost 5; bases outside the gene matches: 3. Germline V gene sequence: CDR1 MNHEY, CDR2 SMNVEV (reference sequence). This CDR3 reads CASRGQGDNNEQFF. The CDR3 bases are TGTGCCAGCAGGGGACAGGGGGATAACAATGAGCAGTTCTTC.

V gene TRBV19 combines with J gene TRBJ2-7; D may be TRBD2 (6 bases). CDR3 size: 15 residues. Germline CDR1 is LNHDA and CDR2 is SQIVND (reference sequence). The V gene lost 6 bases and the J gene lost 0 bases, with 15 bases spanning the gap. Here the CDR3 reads CASSGGPSLSYEQYF. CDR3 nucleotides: TGTGCCAGTAGCGGGGGACCTAGCCTCTCCTACGAGCAGTACTTC.

CDR3 region: CASSLGRDRLYEQYF. The CDR3 nucleotides read TGTGCCAGCAGCTTGGGGCGGGACAGGCTCTACGAGCAGTACTTC. The rearrangement links TRBV5-6 to TRBJ2-7; 8 bases map to TRBD1. The length of the CDR3 is 15 residues. CDR1 and CDR2 from the germline V gene are SGHDT and YYEEEE. Losses at the gene ends were 0 bases for V and 3 bases for J; bases not matched to a gene: 5.

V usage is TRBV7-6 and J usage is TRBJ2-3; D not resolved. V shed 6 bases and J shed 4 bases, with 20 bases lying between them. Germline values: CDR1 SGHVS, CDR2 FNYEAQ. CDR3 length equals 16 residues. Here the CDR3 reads CASSPRPGTPSDTQYF. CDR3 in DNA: TGTGCCAGCAGTCCCCGTCCAGGTACGCCCTCAGATACGCAGTATTTT.

CDR3 loop: CASSLAEGRGHEQFF. CDR3 nucleotide sequence: TGTGCCAGCAGCTTGGCCGAAGGGAGGGGACATGAGCAGTTCTTC. The V gene is TRBV5-6, the J gene TRBJ2-1; 7 bases align to TRBD2. The trim removed 0 bases at V and 8 bases at J, leaving 8 bases unmatched. Germline CDR1 SGHDT, CDR2 YYEEEE. The length of the CDR3 is 15 residues.

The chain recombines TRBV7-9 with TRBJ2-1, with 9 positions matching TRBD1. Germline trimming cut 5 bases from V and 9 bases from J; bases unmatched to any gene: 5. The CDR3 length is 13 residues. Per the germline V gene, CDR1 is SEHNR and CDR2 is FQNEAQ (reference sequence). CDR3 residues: CASSPNRGREQFF. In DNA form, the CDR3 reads TGTGCCAGCAGCCCCAACAGGGGGCGTGAGCAGTTCTTC.

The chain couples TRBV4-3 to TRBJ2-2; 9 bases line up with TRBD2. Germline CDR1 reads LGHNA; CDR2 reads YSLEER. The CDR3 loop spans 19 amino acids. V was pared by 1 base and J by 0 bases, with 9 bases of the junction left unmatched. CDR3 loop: CASSQGGGSGGSNTGELFF. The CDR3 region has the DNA TGCGCCAGCAGCCAAGGAGGAGGTAGCGGGGGATCGAACACCGGGGAGCTGTTTTTT.

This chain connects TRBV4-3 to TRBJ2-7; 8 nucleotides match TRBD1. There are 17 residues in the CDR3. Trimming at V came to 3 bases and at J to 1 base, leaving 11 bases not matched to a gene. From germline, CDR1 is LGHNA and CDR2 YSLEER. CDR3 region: CASSQSRQGPRSYEQYF. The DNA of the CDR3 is TGCGCCAGCAGCCAGTCGCGACAGGGGCCCCGATCCTACGAGCAGTACTTC.

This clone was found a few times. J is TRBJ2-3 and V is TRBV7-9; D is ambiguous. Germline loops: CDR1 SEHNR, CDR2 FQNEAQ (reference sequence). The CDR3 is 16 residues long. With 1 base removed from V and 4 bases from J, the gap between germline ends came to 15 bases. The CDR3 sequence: CASSLEVAASPDTQYF. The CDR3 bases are TGTGCCAGCAGCTTAGAAGTAGCTGCCAGTCCAGATACGCAGTATTTT.

The DNA for the CDR3 is TGTGCCAGCAGTTTATGCAGGGCAACCACCTACGAGCAGTACTTC. It specifies CASSLCRATTYEQYF. J is TRBJ2-7 and V is TRBV28; possibly TRBD1 for D (5 bases). This CDR3 has 15 amino acids. Germline lookup yields CDR1 MDHEN and CDR2 SYDVKM. The V gene lost 0 bases and the J gene lost 2 bases, with 11 bases spanning the gap. Together with reference TRBV28 and TRBJ2-7, the CDR3 gives the full variable domain: DVKVTQSSRYLVKRTGEKVFLECVQDMDHENMFWYRQDPGLGLRLIYFSYDVKMKEKGDIPEGYSVSREKKERFSLILESASTNQTSMYLCASSLCRATTYEQYFGPGTRLTVT.

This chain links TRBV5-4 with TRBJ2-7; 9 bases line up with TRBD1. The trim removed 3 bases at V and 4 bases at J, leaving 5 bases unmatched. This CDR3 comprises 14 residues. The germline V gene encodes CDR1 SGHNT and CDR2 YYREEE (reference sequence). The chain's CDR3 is CASSCRDRDYEQYF. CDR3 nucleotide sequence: TGTGCCAGCAGCTGCCGGGACAGGGATTACGAGCAGTACTTC.

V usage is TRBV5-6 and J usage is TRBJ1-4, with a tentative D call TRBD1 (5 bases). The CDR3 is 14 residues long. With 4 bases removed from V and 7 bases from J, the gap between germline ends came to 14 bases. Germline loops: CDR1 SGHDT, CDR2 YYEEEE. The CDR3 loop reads CASSAGPGVEKLFF. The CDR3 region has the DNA TGTGCCAGCAGCGCGGGACCCGGCGTTGAAAAACTGTTTTTT.

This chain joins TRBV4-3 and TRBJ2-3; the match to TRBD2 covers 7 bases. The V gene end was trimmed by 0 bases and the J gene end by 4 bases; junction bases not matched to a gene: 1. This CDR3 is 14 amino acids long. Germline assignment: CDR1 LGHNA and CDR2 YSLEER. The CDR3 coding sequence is TGCGCCAGCAGCCAAGATCGGGGGGCAGATACGCAGTATTTT. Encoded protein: CASSQDRGADTQYF.

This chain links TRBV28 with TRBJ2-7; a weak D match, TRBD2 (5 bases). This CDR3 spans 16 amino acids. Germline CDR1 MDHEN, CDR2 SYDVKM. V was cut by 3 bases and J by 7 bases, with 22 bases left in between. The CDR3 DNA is TGTGCCAGCAGTTTCCCTATCATGAACTGTACGGGGGAGCAGTACTTC. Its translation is CASSFPIMNCTGEQYF. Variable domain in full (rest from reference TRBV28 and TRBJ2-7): DVKVTQSSRYLVKRTGEKVFLECVQDMDHENMFWYRQDPGLGLRLIYFSYDVKMKEKGDIPEGYSVSREKKERFSLILESASTNQTSMYLCASSFPIMNCTGEQYFGPGTRLTVT.

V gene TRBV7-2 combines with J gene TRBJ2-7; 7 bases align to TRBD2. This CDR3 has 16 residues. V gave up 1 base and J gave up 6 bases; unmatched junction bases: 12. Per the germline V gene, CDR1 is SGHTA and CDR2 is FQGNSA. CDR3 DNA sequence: TGTGCCAGCAGCTTAGTAAGGGGCGGGAGACGGGGCGAGCAGTACTTC. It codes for CASSLVRGGRRGEQYF.